These 12 T cell receptor beta chains share one sample of origin, sequenced in a study of shared clonotypes between healthy human individuals. Method: immunoSEQ multiplex PCR; TCRdb's copy keeps in-frame clones and lacks some. In the table there are 230,000 or so clones, just over 65% of which are singletons. Sequences were obtained from memory CD4+ T cells sorted from blood. Sample subset: CD45RA-negative fraction. The receptor set was obtained from a man in his thirties or forties in good health.

This clone was counted between two and nine times. The same CDR3 can be traced to other DNA sequences in this sample. The chain recombines TRBV6-6 with TRBJ2-1; D might be TRBD1 or TRBD2, each matching 5 bases. Germline loops: CDR1 MNHNY, CDR2 SVGAGI (reference sequence). The CDR3 loop spans 15 amino acids. V lost 0 bases and J lost 4, with 10 bases in between. The CDR3 loop is CASSYSPGLYNEQFF. The CDR3 DNA follows: TGTGCCAGCAGTTACTCGCCGGGGCTATACAATGAGCAGTTCTTC.

This clone occurred a few times. The CDR3: CASSQEISGRGDTQYF. Written as DNA, the CDR3 is TGCGCCAGCAGCCAAGAGATTAGCGGGAGGGGAGATACGCAGTATTTT. This chain uses TRBV4-3 with TRBJ2-3; 11 bases fit TRBD2. Germline V gene lookup returns CDR1 LGHNA and CDR2 YSLEER. V lost 0 bases, J lost 5 bases, and 4 bases stayed unmatched. CDR3 size: 16 residues.

The chain combines TRBV20-1 with TRBJ2-5; D unresolved. Germline V gives CDR1 DFQATT, CDR2 SNEGSKA (reference sequence). V lost 4 bases to trimming and J lost 7 bases, with 7 bases between them. This CDR3 has 10 residues. Here the CDR3 DNA reads TGCAGTGCTACACCAGGGACCCAGTACTTC. Amino acids: CSATPGTQYF.

In its sample, this clone was seen a few times. This chain joins TRBV7-2 and TRBJ1-4, with D perhaps matching TRBD1 (5 bases). This CDR3 has 15 amino acids. CDR1 and CDR2 (germline): SGHTA, FQGNSA. Trimming took 1 base from V and 6 from J, leaving 12 bases between them. The CDR3 loop is CASSLGGDGYEKLFF. The CDR3 DNA reads as TGTGCCAGCAGCTTAGGTGGGGACGGATATGAAAAACTGTTTTTT.

The chain uses TRBV28 and TRBJ1-1; weak D call: TRBD1 (5 bases). The CDR3 runs 13 residues. Trimming took 6 bases from V and 1 from J, leaving 9 bases between them. Germline CDR1 reads MDHEN; CDR2 reads SYDVKM. Written as DNA, the CDR3 is TGTGCCAGCAGATTAAGGGGGAACACTGAAGCTTTCTTT. Translation gives CASRLRGNTEAFF.

CDR3 in DNA: TGTGCCAGCAGTCGCGCATCGTTGGGGGGCTCCTACGAGCAGTACTTC. This encodes CASSRASLGGSYEQYF. The chain combines TRBV27 with TRBJ2-7; perhaps TRBD2 as D (6 bases). The CDR3 loop spans 16 amino acids. Germline CDR1 is MNHEY and CDR2 is SMNVEV (reference sequence). Trimming shortened V by 5 bases and J by 0 bases, and 17 bases separated the two germline ends.

V usage is TRBV20-1 and J usage is TRBJ1-2; maybe TRBD1 (5 bases). Deletions cut 1 base from V and 8 bases from J, with 8 bases between. Germline assignment: CDR1 DFQATT and CDR2 SNEGSKA (reference sequence). The CDR3 length is 11 residues. The CDR3 DNA is TGCAGTGCTAGAGTGGGACGGGGCTACACCTTC. Protein product: CSARVGRGYTF.

The J gene is TRBJ1-1, the V gene TRBV5-1; perhaps TRBD1 as D (6 bases). This CDR3 comprises 14 residues. The germline CDR1 and CDR2 sequences are SGHRS and YFSETQ. Trimming shortened V by 1 base and J by 1 base, and 8 bases separated the two germline ends. CDR3 DNA sequence: TGCGCCAGCAGCTTGATGGGGGCGAACACTGAAGCTTTCTTT. It yields the protein CASSLMGANTEAFF.

This clone occurred a few times. In the same sample, other DNA sequences code for this CDR3. This rearrangement joins TRBV5-1 to TRBJ2-7, with D possibly being TRBD2 (5 bases). Germline V lookup: CDR1 SGHRS, CDR2 YFSETQ. Trimming stripped 4 bases from V and 3 bases from J, with 11 bases between. CDR3 length: 13 amino acids. The CDR3 region is CASSPSGFYEQYF. CDR3 DNA sequence: TGCGCCAGCAGCCCCTCGGGATTCTACGAGCAGTACTTC.

The rearrangement joins TRBV7-3 to TRBJ2-3; 8 nucleotides align to TRBD1. CDR3 length equals 16 residues. CDR1 and CDR2 (germline): SGHTA, FQGTGA. V lost 5 bases, J lost 5 bases, and 12 bases stayed unmatched. CDR3 DNA: TGTGCCAGCAGCCTGCAGGGGGCTGGGAGAGGAGATACGCAGTATTTT. Protein sequence: CASSLQGAGRGDTQYF.

The sample holds one count of this clone. The V call is TRBV5-6, the J call TRBJ2-5; no firm D call. In germline, CDR1 is SGHDT, CDR2 YYEEEE. V gave up 4 bases and J gave up 4 bases, with 11 bases separating them. There are 13 residues in the CDR3. CDR3 residues: CASSPSDGETQYF. The DNA for the CDR3 is TGTGCCAGCAGCCCAAGTGACGGAGAGACCCAGTACTTC.

A few counts support this clone. This sequence joins TRBV2 and TRBJ2-7; 10 bases line up with TRBD1. Germline V gene data show CDR1 as SNHLY and CDR2 as FYNNEI. CDR3 size: 12 residues. Losses at the gene ends were 6 bases for V and 5 bases for J; bases not matched to a gene: 1. Here the CDR3 reads CASRDRGDEQYF. CDR3 DNA: TGTGCCAGCAGGGACAGGGGGGACGAGCAGTACTTC. Drawing the rest from reference TRBV2 and TRBJ2-7, the complete variable domain is EPEVTQTPSHQVTQMGQEVILRCVPISNHLYFYWYRQILGQKVEFLVSFYNNEISEKSEIFDDQFSVERPDGSNFTLKIRSTKLEDSAMYFCASRDRGDEQYFGPGTRLTVT.